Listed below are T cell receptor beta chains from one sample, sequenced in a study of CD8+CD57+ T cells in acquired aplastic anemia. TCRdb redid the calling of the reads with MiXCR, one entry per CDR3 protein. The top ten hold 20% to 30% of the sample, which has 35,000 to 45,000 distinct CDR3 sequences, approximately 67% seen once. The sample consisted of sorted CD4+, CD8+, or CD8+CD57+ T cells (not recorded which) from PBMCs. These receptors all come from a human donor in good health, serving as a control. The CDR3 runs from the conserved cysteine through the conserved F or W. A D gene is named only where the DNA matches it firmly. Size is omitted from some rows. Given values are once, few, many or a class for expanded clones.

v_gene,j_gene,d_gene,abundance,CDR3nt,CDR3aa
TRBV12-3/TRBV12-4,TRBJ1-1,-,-,TGTGCCAGCTTCGTATATTCGGGCACTGAAGCTTTCTTT,CASFVYSGTEAFF
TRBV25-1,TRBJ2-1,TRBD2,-,TGTGCCACCTCTAGCGGGGGGGATCTTGAGCAGTTCTTC,CATSSGGDLEQFF
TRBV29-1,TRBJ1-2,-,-,TGCAGCGCGACGATACAGGGAGAAGGGACCTTC,CSATIQGEGTF
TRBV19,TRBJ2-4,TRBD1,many,TGTGCCAGTACCCAAGGGGGCGGGCTGGGAAACATTCAGTACTTC,CASTQGGGLGNIQYF
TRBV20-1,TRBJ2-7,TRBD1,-,TGCAGTGCTAGGGAGGGACAGGGGGATTCGGGCGAGCAGTACTTC,CSAREGQGDSGEQYF
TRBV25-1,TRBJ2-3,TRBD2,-,TGTGCCAGCAGTACTTCCCTAGCGGGGGCCGGAGATACGCAGTATTTT,CASSTSLAGAGDTQYF
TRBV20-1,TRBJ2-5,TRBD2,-,TGCAGTGCTTCCCCTTCCATCCTAGCGGGGGCGGCGGAGACCCAGTACTTC,CSASPSILAGAAETQYF
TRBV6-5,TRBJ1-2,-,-,TGTGCCAGCAGTTACGGACTCGACTATGGCTACACCTTC,CASSYGLDYGYTF
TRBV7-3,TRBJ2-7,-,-,TGTGCCAGCAGCTTACTGGGCCCCGAGCAGTACTTC,CASSLLGPEQYF
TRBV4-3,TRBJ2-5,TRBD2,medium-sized,TGCGCCAGCAGCCAAGATAGCGGGGGTCCCCAGACCCAGTACTTC,CASSQDSGGPQTQYF
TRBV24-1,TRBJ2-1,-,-,TGTGCCACCAGTGATTTCGGACAGTACAATGAGCAGTTCTTC,CATSDFGQYNEQFF
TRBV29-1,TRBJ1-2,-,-,TGCAGCGTTGGTGGGCAGGACTATGGCTACACCTTC,CSVGGQDYGYTF
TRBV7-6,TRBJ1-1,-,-,TGTGCCAGCAGCTTAGGGGTTTGGGCTGAAGCTTTCTTT,CASSLGVWAEAFF
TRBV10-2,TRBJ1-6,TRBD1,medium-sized,TGCGCCAGCAGTGAGCCGGGACAGGTTGGGGACTCACCCCTCCACTTT,CASSEPGQVGDSPLHF
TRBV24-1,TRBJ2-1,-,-,TGTGCCACCAGTGGTTTGGGCGGCAATGAGCAGTTCTTC,CATSGLGGNEQFF
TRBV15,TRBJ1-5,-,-,TGTGCCACCAGCAGAGCCCCCAATCAGCCCCAGCATTTT,CATSRAPNQPQHF
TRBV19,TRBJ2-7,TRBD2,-,TGTGCCAGTAGTATACGAGGCCGCGGAGCGGGGGAGCAGTACTTC,CASSIRGRGAGEQYF
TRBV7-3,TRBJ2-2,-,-,TGTGCCAGCCTAGGGAACACCGGGGAGCTGTTTTTT,CASLGNTGELFF
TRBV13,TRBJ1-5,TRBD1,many,TGTGCCAGCAGCTTGGGTACAGGGGGCAGCAATCAGCCCCAGCATTTT,CASSLGTGGSNQPQHF
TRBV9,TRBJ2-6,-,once,TGTGCCAGCAGCGTCCGGGACACCTCTGGGGCCAACGTCCTGACTTTC,CASSVRDTSGANVLTF
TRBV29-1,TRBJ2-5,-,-,TGCAGTGTTGATTTATCGGCAGCCCAAGAGACCCAGTACTTC,CSVDLSAAQETQYF